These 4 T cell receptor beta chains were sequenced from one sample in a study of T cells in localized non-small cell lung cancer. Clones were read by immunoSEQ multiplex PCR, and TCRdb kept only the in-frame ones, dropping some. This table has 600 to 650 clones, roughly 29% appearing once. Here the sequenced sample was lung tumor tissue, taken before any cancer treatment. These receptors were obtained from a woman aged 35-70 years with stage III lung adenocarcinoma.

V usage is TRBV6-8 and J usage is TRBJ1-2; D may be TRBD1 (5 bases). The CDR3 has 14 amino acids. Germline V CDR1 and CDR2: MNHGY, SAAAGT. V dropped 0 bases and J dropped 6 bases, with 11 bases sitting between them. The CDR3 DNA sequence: TGTGCCAGCAGTTACTCGAGTTGGGGGGATGGCTACACCTTC. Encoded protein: CASSYSSWGDGYTF.

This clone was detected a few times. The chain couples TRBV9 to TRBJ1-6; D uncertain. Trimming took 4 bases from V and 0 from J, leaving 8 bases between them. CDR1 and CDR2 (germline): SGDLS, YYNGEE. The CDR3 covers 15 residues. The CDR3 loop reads CASSPGISYNSPLHF. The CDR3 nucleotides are TGTGCCAGCAGCCCTGGGATCTCCTATAATTCACCCCTCCACTTT.

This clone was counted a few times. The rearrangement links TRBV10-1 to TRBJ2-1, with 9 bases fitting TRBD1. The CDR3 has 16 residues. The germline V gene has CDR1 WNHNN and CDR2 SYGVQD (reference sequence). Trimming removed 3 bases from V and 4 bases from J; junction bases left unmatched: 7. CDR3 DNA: TGCGCCAGCAGTGATTTGGGACAGGGAACATACAATGAGCAGTTCTTC. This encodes CASSDLGQGTYNEQFF.

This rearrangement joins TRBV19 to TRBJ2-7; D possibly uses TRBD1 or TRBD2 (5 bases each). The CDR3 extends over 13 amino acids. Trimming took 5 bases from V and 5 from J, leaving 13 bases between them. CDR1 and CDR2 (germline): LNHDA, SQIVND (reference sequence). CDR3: CASSFAGTDEQYF. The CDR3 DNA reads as TGTGCCAGTAGTTTTGCAGGGACCGACGAGCAGTACTTC.